This T cell receptor (beta chain) was identified in a study of T cells in narcolepsy. The assay was immunoSEQ multiplex PCR, and TCRdb's table has in-frame clones only and misses some. The sample lists 26,000 or so clones, around 78% occurring once. The CDR3 spans 11 residues. Germline CDR1 reads WNHNN; CDR2 reads SYGVQD (reference sequence). The V and J ends lost 8 bases and 4 bases respectively, with 8 bases between them. This clone has just one count. The receptor's source is a human donor with narcolepsy. Material: CD45RA- memory CD4+ T cells from PBMCs. The rearrangement links TRBV10-1 to TRBJ1-2; no clear D. CDR3 in amino acids: CASSDGYGYTF. The CDR3 nucleotides are TGCGCCAGCTCCGATGGCTATGGCTACACCTTC.